The 4 T cell receptor beta chains given below trace back to one sample, sequenced in a study of blood T cell repertoires in COVID-19. Measured with immunoSEQ multiplex PCR; TCRdb has only the in-frame clones, and not every one. This table has 75,000 to 100,000 clones, 60% to 85% appearing once. The sequenced sample was peripheral blood. The receptors were sampled from a woman aged 80 or over with acute or convalescent COVID-19.

The chain employs TRBV18 and TRBJ1-5; D ambiguous. CDR1 is KGHSH and CDR2 is LQKENI in the germline V gene. The V gene lost 5 bases and the J gene lost 2 bases, with 13 bases spanning the gap. This CDR3 has 15 amino acids. The chain's CDR3 is CASSTGVAGNQPQHF. Here the CDR3 DNA reads TGTGCCAGCTCAACCGGGGTGGCGGGCAATCAGCCCCAGCATTTT.

This clone was picked up a small number of times. The genes are TRBV4-3 and TRBJ1-5; 9 bases fit TRBD1. Germline loops: CDR1 LGHNA, CDR2 YSLEER. The CDR3 has 16 residues. J was trimmed by 1 base and V by 3 bases; bases with no gene match: 4. The CDR3 reads CASSHVGQGSNQPQHF. CDR3 bases: TGCGCCAGCAGCCATGTAGGACAGGGGAGCAATCAGCCCCAGCATTTT.

J is TRBJ2-1 and V is TRBV9; TRBD2 might be the D (6 bases). Germline-derived CDR1 and CDR2 are SGDLS and YYNGEE. V dropped 0 bases and J dropped 12 bases, with 19 bases sitting between them. The CDR3 sequence is 15 residues long. CDR3 protein: CASSVGPGGAGGQFF. CDR3 DNA: TGTGCCAGCAGCGTAGGGCCCGGGGGAGCCGGGGGGCAGTTCTTC.

This sequence joins TRBV19 and TRBJ2-3; D remains ambiguous. The V gene lost 6 bases and the J gene lost 6 bases, with 10 bases spanning the gap. Germline V gene sequence: CDR1 LNHDA, CDR2 SQIVND (reference sequence). This CDR3 has 12 residues. The CDR3 coding sequence is TGTGCCAGTAGCCCCCAGTCGGATACGCAGTATTTT. Protein: CASSPQSDTQYF.